A single sample is the source of the 5 T cell receptor beta chains below, sequenced in a study of blood T cells in healthy people across ages. The use of a sample-barcoded 5' primer and a J-beta primer mix characterized a second PCR of roughly 7 to 11 cycles. TCRdb re-called the 5' RACE reads with MiXCR, one entry per CDR3 protein. Among approximately 1.5 million distinct CDR3 sequences, 40% to 45% were seen once, and the ten largest hold about 4%. The sequenced sample consisted of blood. The receptors were sampled from a woman in her late teens or twenties in good health.

This rearrangement joins TRBV29-1 to TRBJ2-2, with TRBD1 identical over 7 bases. The V and J ends lost 6 bases and 6 bases, in that order; junction bases with no gene match: 10. The CDR3 has 14 residues. Germline lookup yields CDR1 SQVTM and CDR2 ANQGSEA. CDR3 bases: TGCAGCGTGCCAACAGGGGAACGTCCCGGGGAGCTGTTTTTT. It yields the protein CSVPTGERPGELFF.

In regard to this clonotype: The junction departs from germline at one end; a sequencing error may be responsible. V gene TRBV6-5 combines with J gene TRBJ1-5; a possible D gene is TRBD1 (6 bases). This CDR3 contains 15 residues. Germline CDR1 and CDR2: MNHEY and SVGAGI. CDR3 loop: CASSYSSRGNQPRHF. The DNA for the CDR3 is TGTGCCAGCAGTTACTCGAGCAGGGGTAATCAGCCCCGGCATTTT.

The V gene is TRBV5-1, the J gene TRBJ2-5; the match to TRBD1 covers 10 bases. Gene TRBJ2-7 matches the end of the DNA better, so the J call may be wrong. The germline V gene has CDR1 SGHRS and CDR2 YFSETQ. The CDR3 consists of 16 residues. CDR3 DNA: TGCGCCAGCAGCCATGGTAGGGACAGGGGCTTGAACGAGCAGTACTTC. Translating gives CASSHGRDRGLNEQYF.

This clonotype was recorded a few times. V is TRBV5-1 and J is TRBJ1-1, with D maybe TRBD1 (5 bases). This CDR3 has 13 residues. Germline lookup yields CDR1 SGHRS and CDR2 YFSETQ. Trimming stripped 5 bases from V and 8 bases from J, with 16 bases between. CDR3 loop: CASRPRDRDEAFF. CDR3 in DNA: TGCGCCAGCAGACCTCGGGATAGGGACGAAGCTTTCTTT.

The chain uses TRBV10-3 and TRBJ1-2; D gene uncertain. The CDR3 extends over 14 amino acids. Germline-derived CDR1 and CDR2 are ENHRY and SYGVKD. V gave up 3 bases and J gave up 3 bases, with 11 bases separating them. For the CDR3, the DNA is TGTGCCATCAGTGAAGGGATCTTGGACTATGGCTACACCTTC. Its protein product is CAISEGILDYGYTF.